What follows is one T cell receptor beta chain and its context. Antigen unknown. Here immunoSEQ multiplex PCR was the method, and the copy in TCRdb shows in-frame clones only, minus some. Of 95,000 to 100,000 clones listed, about 92% are singletons. This CDR3 is 15 amino acids long. Germline loops: CDR1 SGHTA, CDR2 FQGNSA. With 1 base removed from V and 0 bases from J, the gap between germline ends came to 7 bases. The sample originates from a study of T cell responses to AZD1222 COVID-19 vaccine. Study information: It was second doses at about 4 or about 12 weeks that were pooled. Study-wide results and limits: Repertoires were obtained solely post-peak T cell response. The donors showed a predominance of white British ancestry and of females, with possible underestimation of clonal diversity. In the spike-specific TCR repertoire, nearly half reportedly target unmutated variant regions.

The TCR was taken from an adult in good health. Here the sequenced sample was peripheral blood, taken on day 0 of AZD1222 vaccination. The rearrangement joins TRBV7-2 to TRBJ1-3, with no clear D. The CDR3 is CASSLGYVSGNTIYF. The CDR3 DNA sequence: TGTGCCAGCAGCTTAGGGTACGTCTCTGGAAACACCATATATTTT.